This T cell receptor (beta chain) is drawn from a study of identical twins (dated by TCRdb to 2016 to 2018). Study-level background: The study deep-sequenced TCR alpha and beta repertoires from monozygotic twins, unrelated adults of various ages and cord blood to test whether fetal clonotypes persist. To rule out contamination, replicate twin experiments were performed at different times with different library preparation protocols. Study-level results and caveats: Fewer insertions were carried by abundant cord blood beta clonotypes, a similar but weaker trend appeared in young adult naive repertoires, and no such trend appeared in memory repertoires. Because the same donors could not be followed over many years, the conclusions depended on cross-sectional statistical analysis. Zero-insertion analyses could be partly confounded by invariant T cells such as MAIT and iNKT, though diverse VJ usage argued against such confounding for most clonotypes. In beta out-of-frame sequences, excess twin sharing was weaker, because having fewer shared sequences lowered the signal-to-noise ratio. Compared with coincidental sharing between unrelated individuals, out-of-frame TCR alpha sequences shared between twins had an excess of sequences with low generation probability. Recombination models systematically underestimated out-of-frame TCR alpha sharing in monozygotic twins but agreed with sharing between unrelated individuals.

Every donor was a healthy Caucasian. As regards this clonotype: Its antigen remains undetermined. No much larger clone exists at a distance of one base, and base qualities are not known.

Libraries were prepared through 5' RACE. Sequencing was carried out with an Illumina HiSeq 2000. Template switching introduced a universal primer binding site; the final cDNA contained a unique molecular identifier, enabling accurate counting of TCR cDNA molecules. First-strand cDNA for TCR alpha and beta chains was synthesized from specific primers in the conserved constant-segment region. Each cDNA library was double barcoded, with a SMART-Mk sample barcode plus Illumina barcodes, to control for contamination. TruSeq adapter sequences and Illumina sample barcodes were added in two successive PCR steps. The TCR alpha and beta cDNA libraries were sequenced on the Illumina HiSeq platform using custom primers. Per the authors' processing: MiGEC was used to process raw reads and extract unique molecular identifiers, and MiXCR was used to find CDR3 positions. Recombination models were inferred per individual with the repgenHMM and IGoR tools using an EM algorithm. Shared clonotypes were analyzed with the tcR package in R, and sharing was normalized by the product of cloneset sizes. To study raw recombination without the effects of thymic and clonal selection, out-of-frame nonproductive sequences were analyzed. TCRdb trimmed the raw reads at Q25, called clones with MiXCR and kept productive beta chains. A single entry per CDR3 protein holds the most common genes and DNA from its merged rows. The V and J calls and clone size are TCRdb's, not the authors'. This sample lists about 1.7 million distinct CDR3 sequences; about 30% were detected once. Clones ranked in the top ten supply about 0.27% of the sample.

Per the germline V gene, SGHDN is the CDR1 and FVKESK is the CDR2. V and J are truncated by 4 bases and 7 bases respectively, leaving an intervening sequence of 19 bases. From the cysteine up to the phenylalanine, the CDR3 has a length of 16 residues. Of all the DNA, just the CDR3 is kept, 48 bases in frame from base 1. Recombination joined TRBV14 with TRBJ1-4, with TRBD1 tentatively as D gene (5 bases match). The sequenced material came from cord blood. This sequence originates from a newborn girl in good health. Here the CDR3 is given as CASSPPIGGGAEKLFF. The nucleotides read TGTGCCAGCAGCCCTCCGATCGGGGGGGGAGCTGAAAAACTGTTTTTT.